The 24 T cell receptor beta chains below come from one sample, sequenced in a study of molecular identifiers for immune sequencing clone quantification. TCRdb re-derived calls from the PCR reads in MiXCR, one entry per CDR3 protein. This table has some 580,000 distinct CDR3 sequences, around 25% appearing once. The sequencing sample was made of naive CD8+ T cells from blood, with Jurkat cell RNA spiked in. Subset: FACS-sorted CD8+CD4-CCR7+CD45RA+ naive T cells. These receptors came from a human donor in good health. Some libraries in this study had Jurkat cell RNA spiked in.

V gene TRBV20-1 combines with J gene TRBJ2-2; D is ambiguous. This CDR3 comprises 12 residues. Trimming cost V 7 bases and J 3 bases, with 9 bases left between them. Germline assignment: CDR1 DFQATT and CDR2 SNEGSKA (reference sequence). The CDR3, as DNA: TGCAGTGACAGCAAGTACACCGGGGAGCTGTTTTTT. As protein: CSDSKYTGELFF.

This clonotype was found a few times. DNA of the CDR3: TGTGCCAGCAGCTTCAGGGAAGTCTACGAGCAGTACTTC. Protein sequence: CASSFREVYEQYF. The chain combines TRBV7-2 with TRBJ2-7; TRBD1 is a possible D gene (5 bases). Looked up from germline, CDR1 is SGHTA and CDR2 is FQGNSA. Trimming stripped 3 bases from V and 3 bases from J, with 9 bases between. The CDR3 covers 13 residues.

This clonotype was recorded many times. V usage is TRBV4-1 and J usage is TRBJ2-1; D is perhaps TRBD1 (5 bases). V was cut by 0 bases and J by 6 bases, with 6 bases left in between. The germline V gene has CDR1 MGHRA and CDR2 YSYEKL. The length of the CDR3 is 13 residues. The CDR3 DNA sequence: TGCGCCAGCAGCCAAGAGGGGCGCAATGAGCAGTTCTTC. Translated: CASSQEGRNEQFF.

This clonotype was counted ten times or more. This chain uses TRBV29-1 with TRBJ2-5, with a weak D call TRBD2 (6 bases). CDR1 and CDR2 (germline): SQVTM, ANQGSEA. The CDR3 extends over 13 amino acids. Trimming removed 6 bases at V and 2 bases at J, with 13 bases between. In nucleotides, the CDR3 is TGCAGCGTCCCCGGGACTTTACAAGAGACCCAGTACTTC. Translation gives CSVPGTLQETQYF.

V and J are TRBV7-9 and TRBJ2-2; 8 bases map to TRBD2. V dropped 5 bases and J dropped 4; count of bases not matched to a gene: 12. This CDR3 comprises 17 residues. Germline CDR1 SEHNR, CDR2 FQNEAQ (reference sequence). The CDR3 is CASSPTSGHSTTGELFF. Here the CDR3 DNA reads TGTGCCAGCAGCCCCACTAGCGGCCATTCAACCACCGGGGAGCTGTTTTTT.

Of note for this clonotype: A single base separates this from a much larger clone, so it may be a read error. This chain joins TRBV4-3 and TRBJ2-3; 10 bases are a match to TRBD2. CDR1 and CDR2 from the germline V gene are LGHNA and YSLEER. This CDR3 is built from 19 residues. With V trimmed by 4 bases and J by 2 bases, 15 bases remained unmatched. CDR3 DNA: TGCGCCAGCAGCCTCCTAACGGCCGGACTAGCGGACCTCACAGATACGCAGTATTTT. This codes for CASSLLTAGLADLTDTQYF.

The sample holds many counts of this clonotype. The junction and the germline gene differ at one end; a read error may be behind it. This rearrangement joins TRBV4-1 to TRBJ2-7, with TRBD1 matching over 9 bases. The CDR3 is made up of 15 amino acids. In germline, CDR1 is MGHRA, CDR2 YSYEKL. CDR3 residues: CASSQTRTGEGGSVF. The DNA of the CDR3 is TGCGCCAGCAGCCAAACCCGGACAGGGGAGGGTGGTTCTGTCTTC.

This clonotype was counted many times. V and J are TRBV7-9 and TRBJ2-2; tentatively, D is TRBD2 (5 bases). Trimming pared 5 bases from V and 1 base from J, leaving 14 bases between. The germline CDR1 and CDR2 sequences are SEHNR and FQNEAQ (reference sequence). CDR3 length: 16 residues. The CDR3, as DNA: TGTGCCAGCAGCCAAAACCCTAGCTGGAACACCGGGGAGCTGTTTTTT. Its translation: CASSQNPSWNTGELFF.

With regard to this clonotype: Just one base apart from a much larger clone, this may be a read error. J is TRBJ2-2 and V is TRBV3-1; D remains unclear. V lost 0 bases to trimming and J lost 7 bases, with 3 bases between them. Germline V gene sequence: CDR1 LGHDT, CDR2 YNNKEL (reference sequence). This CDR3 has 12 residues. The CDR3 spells CASSQELGELFF. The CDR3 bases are TGTGCCAGCAGCCAAGAGCTCGGGGAGCTGTTTTTT.

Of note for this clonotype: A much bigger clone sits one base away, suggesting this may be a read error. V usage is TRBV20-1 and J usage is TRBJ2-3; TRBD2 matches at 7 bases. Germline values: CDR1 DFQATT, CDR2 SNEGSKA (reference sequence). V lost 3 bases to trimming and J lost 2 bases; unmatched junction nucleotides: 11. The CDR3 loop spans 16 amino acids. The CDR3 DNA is TGCAGTGCTAGTTCGCTAGCGGACGTCTTCACAGATACGCAGTATTTT. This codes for CSASSLADVFTDTQYF.

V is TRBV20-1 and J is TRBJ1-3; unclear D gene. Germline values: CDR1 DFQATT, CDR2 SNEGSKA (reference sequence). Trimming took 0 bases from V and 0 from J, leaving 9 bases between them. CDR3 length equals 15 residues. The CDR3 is CSARDVQSSGNTIYF. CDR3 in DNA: TGCAGTGCTAGAGACGTACAGAGCTCTGGAAACACCATATATTTT.

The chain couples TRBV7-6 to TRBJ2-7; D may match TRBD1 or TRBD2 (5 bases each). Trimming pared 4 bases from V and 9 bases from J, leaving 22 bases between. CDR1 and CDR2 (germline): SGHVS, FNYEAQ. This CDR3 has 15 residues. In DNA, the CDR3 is TGTGCCAGCAGCTCATCGGGGCGGGCTGGCGACGTGCAGTACTTC. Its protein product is CASSSSGRAGDVQYF.

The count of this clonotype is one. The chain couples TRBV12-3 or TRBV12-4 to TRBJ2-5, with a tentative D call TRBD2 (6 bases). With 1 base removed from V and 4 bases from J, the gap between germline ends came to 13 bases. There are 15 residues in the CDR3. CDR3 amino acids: CASSLELADRETQYF. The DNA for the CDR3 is TGTGCCAGCAGTTTAGAACTAGCAGACCGAGAGACCCAGTACTTC.

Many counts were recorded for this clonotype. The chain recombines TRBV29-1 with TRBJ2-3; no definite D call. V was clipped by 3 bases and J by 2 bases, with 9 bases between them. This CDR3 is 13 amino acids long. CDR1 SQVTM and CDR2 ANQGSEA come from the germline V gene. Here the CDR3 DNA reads TGCAGCGTTGATGGGGTCCACACAGATACGCAGTATTTT. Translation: CSVDGVHTDTQYF.

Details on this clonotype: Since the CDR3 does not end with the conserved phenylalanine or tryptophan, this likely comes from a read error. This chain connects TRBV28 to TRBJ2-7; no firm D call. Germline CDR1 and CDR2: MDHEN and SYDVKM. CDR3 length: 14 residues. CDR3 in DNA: TGTGCCGGCAGTTTAACTTTGAACTCCTACGAGCAGTACCTC. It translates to CAGSLTLNSYEQYL.

CDR3 sequence reads: CASSPRLAVSYNEQFF. CDR3 sequence (DNA): TGTGCCAGCAGCCCTAGGCTAGCGGTTTCCTACAATGAGCAGTTCTTC. The chain uses TRBV7-9 and TRBJ2-1; 7 bases are a match to TRBD2. CDR3 length: 16 amino acids. The junction had 8 bases not matched to a gene; V was cut back by 5 bases and J by 1 base. Per the germline V gene, CDR1 is SEHNR and CDR2 is FQNEAQ (reference sequence).

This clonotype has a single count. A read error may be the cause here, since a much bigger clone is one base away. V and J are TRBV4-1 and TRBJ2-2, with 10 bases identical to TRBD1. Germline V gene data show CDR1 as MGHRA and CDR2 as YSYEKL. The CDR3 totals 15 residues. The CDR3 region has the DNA TGCGCCAGCAGCCAAGGACAGGGGGCGGCCGGGGTGCTGTTTTTT. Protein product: CASSQGQGAAGVLFF.

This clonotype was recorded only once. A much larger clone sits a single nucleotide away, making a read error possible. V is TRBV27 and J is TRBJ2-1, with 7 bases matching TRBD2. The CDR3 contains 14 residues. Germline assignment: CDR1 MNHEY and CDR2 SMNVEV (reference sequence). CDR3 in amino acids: CASSLSGAYTEQFF. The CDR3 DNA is TGTGCCAGCAGTTTAAGCGGGGCCTACACTGAGCAGTTCTTC.

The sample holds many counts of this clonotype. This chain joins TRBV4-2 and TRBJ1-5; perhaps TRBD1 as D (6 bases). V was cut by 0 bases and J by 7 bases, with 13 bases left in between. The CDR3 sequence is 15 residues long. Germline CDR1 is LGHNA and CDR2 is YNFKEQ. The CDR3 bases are TGTGCCAGCAGCCAAGAAACGGGGGCAGGCCAGCCCCAGCATTTT. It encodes CASSQETGAGQPQHF.

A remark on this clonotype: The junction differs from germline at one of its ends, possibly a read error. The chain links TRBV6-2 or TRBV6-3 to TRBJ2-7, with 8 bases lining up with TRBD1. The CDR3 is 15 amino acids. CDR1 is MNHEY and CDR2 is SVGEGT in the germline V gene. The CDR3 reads CASREPQGAFYAQYF. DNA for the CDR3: TGTGCCAGCAGAGAACCTCAGGGGGCATTCTACGCGCAGTACTTC.

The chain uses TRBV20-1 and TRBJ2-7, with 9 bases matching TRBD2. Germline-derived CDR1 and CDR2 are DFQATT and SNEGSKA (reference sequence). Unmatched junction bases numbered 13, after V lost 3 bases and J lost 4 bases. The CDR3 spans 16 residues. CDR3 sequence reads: CSASGEASGRTYEQYF. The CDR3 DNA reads TGCAGTGCTAGCGGTGAAGCCAGCGGGAGGACTTACGAGCAGTACTTC.

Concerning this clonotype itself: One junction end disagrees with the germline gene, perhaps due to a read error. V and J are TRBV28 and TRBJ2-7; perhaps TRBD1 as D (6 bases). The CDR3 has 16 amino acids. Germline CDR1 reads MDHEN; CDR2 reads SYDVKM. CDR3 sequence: CVSSLSRDTLTYEQHF. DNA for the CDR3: TGTGTCAGCAGTTTATCCCGGGACACCTTAACCTACGAGCAGCACTTC. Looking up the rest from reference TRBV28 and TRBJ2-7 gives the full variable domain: DVKVTQSSRYLVKRTGEKVFLECVQDMDHENMFWYRQDPGLGLRLIYFSYDVKMKEKGDIPEGYSVSREKKERFSLILESASTNQTSMYLCVSSLSRDTLTYEQHFGPGTRLTVT.

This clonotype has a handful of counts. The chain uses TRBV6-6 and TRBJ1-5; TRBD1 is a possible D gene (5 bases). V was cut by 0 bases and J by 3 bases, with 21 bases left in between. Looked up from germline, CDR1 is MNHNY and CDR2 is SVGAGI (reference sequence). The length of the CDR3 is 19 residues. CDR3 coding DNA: TGTGCCAGCAGTTACTCGCCTATCCCCGGGACGGTGACCAATCAGCCCCAGCATTTT. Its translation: CASSYSPIPGTVTNQPQHF.

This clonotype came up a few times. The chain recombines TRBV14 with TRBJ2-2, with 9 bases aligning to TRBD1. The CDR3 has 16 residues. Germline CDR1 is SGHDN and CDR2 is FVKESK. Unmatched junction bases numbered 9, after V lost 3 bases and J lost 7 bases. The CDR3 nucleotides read TGTGCCAGCAGCCATACAGGGGGCGTCTATATCGGGGAGCTGTTTTTT. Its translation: CASSHTGGVYIGELFF.